This TCR beta chain was documented in a study of blood T cell repertoires in COVID-19. Across the study: Sources were T cells, B-cell-depleted T cells, or PBMCs; the material itself was cDNA or gDNA.

The CDR3 length is 16 residues. The V end lost 5 bases, the J end lost 2 bases, and 19 bases lay between the germline ends. The V gene's germline CDR1 is LGHNA and CDR2 YSLEER. Patients from Seattle were sampled longitudinally, starting during active infection. Method: immunoSEQ multiplex PCR; TCRdb's copy keeps in-frame clones and lacks some. This table holds around 190,000 clones, 82% found once. The chain combines TRBV4-3 with TRBJ2-7; D may be TRBD1 (5 bases). Sequences were obtained from peripheral blood. This TCR came from a woman aged 55-70 years with COVID-19, enrolled during active disease. In nucleotides, the CDR3 is TGCGCCAGCAGCTTCGGACACAATACCCTCACCTACGAGCAGTACTTC. Its protein is CASSFGHNTLTYEQYF.